The 8 T cell receptor beta chains reported below all come from one sample, sequenced in a study of blood T cells in healthy people across ages. A second PCR, run for about 7 to 12 cycles, used a sample-barcoded 5' primer plus a J-beta primer mix. In TCRdb, the 5' RACE reads were re-called with MiXCR into one record per CDR3 protein. The table includes about 1.4 million distinct CDR3 sequences, 45% to 70% detected once. The sequencing input was blood. All receptors come from a man between 18 and 35 years old in good health.

The rearrangement uses TRBV12-3 or TRBV12-4 and TRBJ2-3; TRBD1 matches 10 bases. J gave up 6 bases and V 3 bases, and 6 bases lay outside the gene matches. CDR3 length equals 15 residues. CDR3 in DNA: TGTGCCAGCAGTTTGAGACAGGGGGCAGAGGATACGCAGTATTTT. Its translation is CASSLRQGAEDTQYF.

V gene TRBV6-2 or TRBV6-3 combines with J gene TRBJ1-1; maybe TRBD1 (6 bases). This CDR3 region has 15 residues. Between the trimmed V and J ends, which lost 2 bases and 4 bases, there was a span of 14 bases. The germline CDR1 and CDR2 sequences are MNHEY and SVGEGT. The CDR3 sequence: CASSYARTVLTEAFF. The CDR3 nucleotides read TGTGCCAGCAGTTACGCCCGGACAGTCCTCACTGAAGCTTTCTTT.

The J gene is TRBJ1-1, the V gene TRBV27; D ambiguous. Germline lookup yields CDR1 MNHEY and CDR2 SMNVEV (reference sequence). V gave up 0 bases and J gave up 8 bases, with 13 bases separating them. The CDR3 loop spans 14 amino acids. DNA for the CDR3: TGTGCCAGCAGTTTATCGACGGGGATGGGCGAAGCTTTCTTT. Its translation is CASSLSTGMGEAFF.

The V gene is TRBV20-1, the J gene TRBJ2-5, with 8 bases that match TRBD2. The V segment lost 2 bases and the J segment 2 bases; nucleotides outside the gene matches: 7. This CDR3 region has 15 residues. Germline V gene sequence: CDR1 DFQATT, CDR2 SNEGSKA (reference sequence). The CDR3 bases are TGCAGTGCTAGAAACCCGGGAGGGCCACAAGAGACCCAGTACTTC. The encoded protein is CSARNPGGPQETQYF.

This chain joins TRBV21-1 and TRBJ2-2; the table's D gene call, TRBD1, was not cross checked with the DNA. TRBV21-1 is reported as a pseudogene. The CDR3 totals 15 residues. The CDR3 is CASRAAPTNTGELFF. The CDR3, as DNA: TGTGCCAGCCGGGCGGCCCCGACGAACACCGGGGAGCTGTTTTTT.

There are a few counts of this clonotype. The rearrangement joins TRBV7-9 to TRBJ2-1, with D maybe TRBD2 (5 bases). This CDR3 has 14 residues. Germline loops: CDR1 SEHNR, CDR2 FQNEAQ (reference sequence). Trimming cost V 1 base and J 5 bases, with 9 bases left between them. The CDR3 sequence is CASSLGTLDNEQFF. The CDR3, as DNA: TGTGCCAGCAGCTTAGGGACTTTGGACAATGAGCAGTTCTTC.

The chain couples TRBV29-1 to TRBJ1-4; a possible D gene is TRBD1 (5 bases). Per germline, CDR1 SQVTM and CDR2 ANQGSEA. V was shortened by 5 bases and J by 8 bases, with 18 bases between the two germline ends. This CDR3 has 14 residues. The CDR3 bases are TGCAGCGTTCTGATGGGGGTGTTGGGGGAAAAACTGTTTTTT. Its protein product is CSVLMGVLGEKLFF. Full variable domain (missing parts from reference TRBV29-1 and TRBJ1-4): SAVISQKPSRDICQRGTSLTIQCQVDSQVTMMFWYRQQPGQSLTLIATANQGSEATYESGFVIDKFPISRPNLTFSTLTVSNMSPEDSSIYLCSVLMGVLGEKLFFGSGTQLSVL.

This clonotype was seen only a few times. The rearrangement uses TRBV29-1 and TRBJ1-2; D gene unclear. The CDR3 length is 13 residues. Germline V gene lookup returns CDR1 SQVTM and CDR2 ANQGSEA. Trimming stripped 4 bases from V and 4 bases from J, with 13 bases between. CDR3 in DNA: TGCAGCGTTGGAACGGGAATGACCTATGGCTACACCTTC. The encoded protein is CSVGTGMTYGYTF.